A single sample gave rise to the 30 T cell receptor beta chains below, sequenced in a study of T cell responses to AZD1222 COVID-19 vaccine. Using immunoSEQ multiplex PCR, the repertoire was profiled, and TCRdb retains in-frame clones only, with some absent. Seen here are over 200,000 clones, less than 95% observed once, and the top ten hold approximately 1.5%. The sample in question was peripheral blood, obtained 28 days after the second dose of the MenACWY control vaccine. The receptor source for this set is an adult who received the MenACWY meningococcal vaccine as a control.

The chain is built from TRBV11-1 and TRBJ1-1; 8 bases line up with TRBD1. The germline V gene has CDR1 SGHAT and CDR2 FQDESV (reference sequence). V lost 2 bases to trimming and J lost 4 bases; unmatched junction nucleotides: 9. The CDR3 runs 16 residues. The CDR3: CASSLRQGARGTEAFF. The CDR3 region has the DNA TGTGCCAGCAGCTTAAGGCAGGGGGCGCGGGGCACTGAAGCTTTCTTT.

This rearrangement joins TRBV7-6 to TRBJ1-1, with D possibly being TRBD1 (5 bases). Germline assignment: CDR1 SGHVS and CDR2 FNYEAQ. The V end was cut by 4 bases, the J end by 3 bases, with 9 bases between. This CDR3 is built from 13 residues. Here the CDR3 reads CASSWDPYTEAFF. CDR3 nucleotide sequence: TGTGCCAGCAGCTGGGACCCTTACACTGAAGCTTTCTTT.

The chain has TRBV2 and TRBJ1-1, with D uncertain. The ends were cut back, 1 base at V and 1 base at J, with 7 bases in the middle. This CDR3 region has 14 residues. The V gene's germline CDR1 is SNHLY and CDR2 FYNNEI. CDR3 in DNA: TGTGCCAGCAGTGAAGGGTGGACGAACACTGAAGCTTTCTTT. Its translation: CASSEGWTNTEAFF.

The gene calls are TRBV6-2 or TRBV6-3 and TRBJ1-5; D not certain. Germline lookup yields CDR1 MNHEY and CDR2 SVGEGT. The CDR3 loop spans 11 amino acids. V lost 6 bases, J lost 6 bases, and 6 bases lay in between. The CDR3 DNA follows: TGTGCCAGCAGCATGGGTCAGCCCCAGCATTTT. Translated, it gives CASSMGQPQHF.

The rearrangement joins TRBV19 to TRBJ1-3, with no clear D. The V gene's germline CDR1 is LNHDA and CDR2 SQIVND (reference sequence). The CDR3 is made up of 15 amino acids. V dropped 0 bases and J dropped 1 base, with 7 bases sitting between them. In nucleotides, the CDR3 is TGTGCCAGTAGTATAGATGGGTTATCTGGAAACACCATATATTTT. This gives the protein CASSIDGLSGNTIYF.

This clone has just a few counts. V usage is TRBV18 and J usage is TRBJ2-1, with D unresolved. The CDR3 consists of 15 residues. Per germline, CDR1 KGHSH and CDR2 LQKENI. Between the trimmed V and J ends, which lost 1 base and 5 bases, there was a span of 12 bases. CDR3 amino acids: CASSPRIYGDNEQFF. CDR3 DNA: TGTGCCAGCTCACCACGGATCTATGGAGACAATGAGCAGTTCTTC.

This rearrangement joins TRBV4-3 to TRBJ2-4, with D possibly matching TRBD1 (5 bases). V dropped 0 bases and J dropped 6 bases, with 9 bases sitting between them. The germline CDR1 and CDR2 sequences are LGHNA and YSLEER. There are 14 residues in the CDR3. The CDR3 region is CASSQDRVTNIQYF. In nucleotides, the CDR3 is TGCGCCAGCAGCCAAGACAGGGTGACAAACATTCAGTACTTC.

J is TRBJ1-6 and V is TRBV30; the D is unclear. From germline, CDR1 is GTSNPN and CDR2 SVGIG (reference sequence). The CDR3 loop spans 14 amino acids. The ends were cut back, 4 bases at V and 4 bases at J, with 11 bases in the middle. CDR3 region: CAWNEGSYNSPLHF. The CDR3 region has the DNA TGTGCCTGGAACGAGGGTTCATATAATTCACCCCTCCACTTT.

This clone was seen a single time. V is TRBV30 and J is TRBJ2-3; TRBD2 aligns across 7 bases. Germline CDR1 GTSNPN, CDR2 SVGIG (reference sequence). The CDR3 has 15 residues. With V trimmed by 2 bases and J by 4 bases, 9 bases remained unmatched. CDR3 sequence reads: CAWSRSRESADTQYF. DNA of the CDR3: TGTGCCTGGAGTAGGTCGCGGGAGAGCGCAGATACGCAGTATTTT.

This sequence joins TRBV7-9 and TRBJ1-5; TRBD1 matches 7 bases. The trim removed 5 bases at V and 4 bases at J, leaving 8 bases unmatched. This CDR3 contains 15 residues. CDR1 is SEHNR and CDR2 is FQNEAQ in the germline V gene (reference sequence). CDR3 sequence: CASSPEGAVNQPQHF. CDR3 coding DNA: TGTGCCAGCAGCCCCGAGGGGGCCGTTAATCAGCCCCAGCATTTT. The complete variable domain, with remaining parts taken from reference TRBV7-9 and TRBJ1-5, reads DTGVSQNPRHKITKRGQNVTFRCDPISEHNRLYWYRQTLGQGPEFLTYFQNEAQLEKSRLLSDRFSAERPKGSFSTLEIQRTEQGDSAMYLCASSPEGAVNQPQHFGDGTRLSIL.

This clone was detected only once. The V call is TRBV28, the J call TRBJ2-3; TRBD2 agrees at 8 bases. The CDR3 is 14 residues long. Unmatched junction bases numbered 0, after V lost 3 bases and J lost 1 base. CDR1 is MDHEN, CDR2 SYDVKM, per germline. The CDR3 DNA sequence: TGTGCCAGCAGTTTTAGCGGGGGCACAGATACGCAGTATTTT. It yields the protein CASSFSGGTDTQYF.

The chain couples TRBV5-1 to TRBJ2-1; D may match TRBD1 or TRBD2 (5 bases each). Trimming shortened V by 4 bases and J by 5 bases, and 13 bases separated the two germline ends. This CDR3 is built from 14 residues. In germline, CDR1 is SGHRS, CDR2 YFSETQ. CDR3: CASSGSGPHNEQFF. The CDR3 DNA follows: TGCGCCAGCAGCGGATCGGGACCCCACAATGAGCAGTTCTTC.

This clone has only one observation. The gene calls are TRBV4-2 and TRBJ2-5; D could derive from TRBD1 or TRBD2 (5 bases each). V was pared by 5 bases and J by 3 bases, with 10 bases between. The germline V gene has CDR1 LGHNA and CDR2 YNFKEQ. This CDR3 contains 13 residues. CDR3 residues: CASSEGTEETQYF. The CDR3 DNA sequence: TGTGCCAGCAGCGAAGGGACGGAAGAGACCCAGTACTTC.

J is TRBJ2-7 and V is TRBV4-1, with D maybe TRBD2 (6 bases). This CDR3 has 15 amino acids. Deletions cut 8 bases from V and 6 bases from J, with 23 bases between. The germline V gene has CDR1 MGHRA and CDR2 YSYEKL. CDR3 in DNA: TGCGCCAGCTCCCAGCACGACGGGAGTCTGCCCGAGCAGTACTTC. Translation gives CASSQHDGSLPEQYF.

The count of this clone is one. The chain is built from TRBV9 and TRBJ2-2; perhaps D is TRBD1 or TRBD2 (5 bases each). The CDR3 has 19 residues. CDR1 and CDR2 from the germline V gene are SGDLS and YYNGEE. V dropped 2 bases and J dropped 6 bases, with 26 bases sitting between them. DNA of the CDR3: TGTGCCAGCAGCGTGGGGGTCCCCGACCCAATACCTGAAGCCGGGGAGCTGTTTTTT. This translates into CASSVGVPDPIPEAGELFF.

The gene calls are TRBV28 and TRBJ1-1, with D hard to call. Between the trimmed V and J ends, which lost 6 bases and 3 bases, there was a span of 11 bases. CDR3 size: 13 residues. Germline V gives CDR1 MDHEN, CDR2 SYDVKM. The CDR3 bases are TGTGCCAGCAGGACTTCCCTAGACACTGAAGCTTTCTTT. Protein: CASRTSLDTEAFF.

This sequence joins TRBV9 and TRBJ2-1; D may correspond to TRBD1 or TRBD2 (5 bases each). The CDR3 consists of 10 residues. CDR1 SGDLS and CDR2 YYNGEE come from the germline V gene. Trimming took off 5 bases at V and 9 bases at J, with 6 bases between the two ends. CDR3 residues: CASSGTEQFF. For the CDR3, the DNA is TGTGCCAGCAGTGGGACTGAGCAGTTCTTC.

The chain is built from TRBV19 and TRBJ1-2; TRBD1 might be the D (5 bases). The CDR3 extends over 13 amino acids. Trimming cost V 7 bases and J 4 bases, with 13 bases left between them. Germline CDR1 and CDR2: LNHDA and SQIVND (reference sequence). Written as DNA, the CDR3 is TGTGCCAGTAACGATGGCAGGGTCTATGGCTACACCTTC. Its protein is CASNDGRVYGYTF.

The rearrangement joins TRBV9 to TRBJ1-3; D is undetermined. The V end lost 3 bases, the J end lost 4 bases, and 5 bases lay between the germline ends. CDR1 is SGDLS and CDR2 is YYNGEE in the germline V gene. The length of the CDR3 is 12 residues. The CDR3 nucleotides are TGTGCCAGCAGCGAACAGGGAAACACCATATATTTT. Protein sequence: CASSEQGNTIYF.

The chain is built from TRBV5-1 and TRBJ1-6; D is possibly TRBD1 (5 bases). With 7 bases removed from V and 8 bases from J, the gap between germline ends came to 13 bases. The length of the CDR3 is 13 residues. Germline V gives CDR1 SGHRS, CDR2 YFSETQ. The CDR3 loop is CASGRVMDSPLHF. In DNA form, the CDR3 reads TGCGCCAGCGGCAGGGTGATGGATTCACCCCTCCACTTT.

The rearrangement links TRBV27 to TRBJ2-2; D remains ambiguous. Trimming removed 3 bases at V and 0 bases at J, with 8 bases between. From germline, CDR1 is MNHEY and CDR2 SMNVEV (reference sequence). The CDR3 sequence is 15 residues long. The CDR3 nucleotides are TGTGCCAGCAGTTTCGGCCGGGCGAACACCGGGGAGCTGTTTTTT. Translating it yields CASSFGRANTGELFF.

The chain links TRBV14 to TRBJ2-5, with 7 bases lining up with TRBD1. The CDR3 extends over 16 amino acids. Germline CDR1 and CDR2: SGHDN and FVKESK. The trim removed 2 bases at V and 2 bases at J, leaving 8 bases unmatched. For the CDR3, the DNA is TGTGCCAGCAGCCAAAGGCAGGGGGTCGGGCAAGAGACCCAGTACTTC. It encodes CASSQRQGVGQETQYF.

This sequence joins TRBV12-3 or TRBV12-4 and TRBJ2-1, with D possibly being TRBD1 (5 bases). V was clipped by 4 bases and J by 4 bases, with 8 bases between them. This CDR3 is built from 13 residues. The CDR3 here is CASSYDSYNEQFF. The CDR3 DNA reads TGTGCCAGCAGTTATGACAGTTACAATGAGCAGTTCTTC.

V and J are TRBV5-1 and TRBJ2-4; a possible D gene is TRBD1 (5 bases). The V gene's germline CDR1 is SGHRS and CDR2 YFSETQ. The length of the CDR3 is 14 residues. V was trimmed by 1 base and J by 4 bases, leaving 9 bases between them. The CDR3 nucleotides are TGCGCCAGCAGCTTGTACACAGGAAAAAACATTCAGTACTTC. This encodes CASSLYTGKNIQYF. Based on the CDR3 plus reference TRBV5-1 and TRBJ2-4, the full variable domain is KAGVTQTPRYLIKTRGQQVTLSCSPISGHRSVSWYQQTPGQGLQFLFEYFSETQRNKGNFPGRFSGRQFSNSRSEMNVSTLELGDSALYLCASSLYTGKNIQYFGAGTRLSVL.

The chain is built from TRBV28 and TRBJ2-5; 7 nucleotides line up with TRBD1. Germline values: CDR1 MDHEN, CDR2 SYDVKM. The ends lost 6 bases at V and 1 base at J; junction bases unmatched: 11. The CDR3 runs to 16 residues. The CDR3 DNA reads TGTGCCAGCAGCTTTAAGGTGGGACAGAGCCAAGAGACCCAGTACTTC. Translating gives CASSFKVGQSQETQYF.

This rearrangement joins TRBV7-9 to TRBJ1-2; 7 nucleotides match TRBD1. J gave up 2 bases and V 5 bases, and 14 bases lay outside the gene matches. This CDR3 is 17 amino acids long. The germline V gene has CDR1 SEHNR and CDR2 FQNEAQ (reference sequence). The CDR3 nucleotides read TGTGCCAGCAGCAGGACCCGGGACAGCCAGGGGAACTATGGCTACACCTTC. Translating it yields CASSRTRDSQGNYGYTF.

The rearrangement joins TRBV10-3 to TRBJ2-1; D gene uncertain. Trimming removed 4 bases at V and 3 bases at J, with 7 bases between. The CDR3 consists of 13 residues. Germline CDR1 is ENHRY and CDR2 is SYGVKD. DNA of the CDR3: TGTGCCATCAGTGCCCCCAACTACAATGAGCAGTTCTTC. It codes for CAISAPNYNEQFF.

The chain uses TRBV5-1 and TRBJ1-1, with TRBD1 as a possible D gene (5 bases). The germline gives CDR1 SGHRS, CDR2 YFSETQ. This CDR3 spans 14 amino acids. V lost 1 base and J 5 bases, leaving 12 bases between the germline ends. In DNA, the CDR3 is TGCGCCAGCAGCTTGCAGGGAGCAAGAACTGAAGCTTTCTTT. It translates to CASSLQGARTEAFF.

The rearrangement links TRBV5-4 to TRBJ1-2; D gene ambiguous. This CDR3 is 14 amino acids long. The germline V gene encodes CDR1 SGHNT and CDR2 YYREEE (reference sequence). Trimming shortened V by 0 bases and J by 8 bases, and 14 bases separated the two germline ends. As DNA, the CDR3 is TGTGCCAGCAGCTTGGCCTTGGACCTAGGCGGCTACACCTTC. Protein sequence: CASSLALDLGGYTF. The whole variable domain, remainder taken from reference TRBV5-4 and TRBJ1-2, is ETGVTQSPTHLIKTRGQQVTLRCSSQSGHNTVSWYQQALGQGPQFIFQYYREEENGRGNFPPRFSGLQFPNYSSELNVNALELDDSALYLCASSLALDLGGYTFGSGTRLTVV.

V and J are TRBV7-2 and TRBJ1-6; maybe TRBD1 (6 bases). The V end was cut by 5 bases, the J end by 8 bases, with 13 bases between. Germline CDR1 SGHTA, CDR2 FQGNSA. CDR3 size: 14 residues. CDR3 region: CASSTDSLYSPLHF. The CDR3 region has the DNA TGTGCCAGCAGCACGGACAGTCTCTATTCACCCCTCCACTTT.